This T cell receptor (beta chain) was observed in a study of response to subunit inactivated influenza vaccine (dated by TCRdb to the late 2010s). Notes on the research overall: The study used deep quantitative T cell receptor repertoire profiling to track responses to a trivalent subunit inactivated influenza vaccine. Results and caveats for the whole study, not just this receptor: It was suggested by the authors that each seasonal influenza vaccination may recruit only a limited number of new T cells.

After removal of 0 bases from V and 0 bases from J, the junction retains 7 bases not matched to a gene. In the germline V gene, CDR1 corresponds to SGDLS and CDR2 to YYNGEE. Including the terminal cysteine and phenylalanine, the CDR3 comprises 17 residues. Solely the CDR3 DNA is kept, with 51 bases framed from the first base. The receptor library was made with RT-PCR. TCRdb lists the instrument as Illumina HiSeq 2500. The public sequencing data were trimmed at Q25 with fastp and processed into clonotypes with MiXCR by TCRdb, which kept only in-frame beta chains. Each entry is one CDR3 protein sequence, shown with its most common DNA and genes. The sample has about 650,000 distinct CDR3 sequences on record, 14% of them singletons. Of the sample, about 7.6% is held by the ten largest clones. As concerns this clonotype: It has no known antigen specificity. No base-level quality is on record; no much larger clone is a single base apart.

The sample was PBMCs from blood, taken roughly 2 weeks before vaccination. The chain is encoded by TRBV9 joined to TRBJ2-3; the central 7 bases match TRBD2. The TCR comes from a man aged 45 to 65 who received an inactivated influenza vaccine. Donor details come from another sample of the same person, matched by shared clones. The sequenced DNA is TGTGCCAGCAGCGTAGTGGGTGCGGGAGCGAGCACAGATACGCAGTATTTT. Translation gives CASSVVGAGASTDTQYF.